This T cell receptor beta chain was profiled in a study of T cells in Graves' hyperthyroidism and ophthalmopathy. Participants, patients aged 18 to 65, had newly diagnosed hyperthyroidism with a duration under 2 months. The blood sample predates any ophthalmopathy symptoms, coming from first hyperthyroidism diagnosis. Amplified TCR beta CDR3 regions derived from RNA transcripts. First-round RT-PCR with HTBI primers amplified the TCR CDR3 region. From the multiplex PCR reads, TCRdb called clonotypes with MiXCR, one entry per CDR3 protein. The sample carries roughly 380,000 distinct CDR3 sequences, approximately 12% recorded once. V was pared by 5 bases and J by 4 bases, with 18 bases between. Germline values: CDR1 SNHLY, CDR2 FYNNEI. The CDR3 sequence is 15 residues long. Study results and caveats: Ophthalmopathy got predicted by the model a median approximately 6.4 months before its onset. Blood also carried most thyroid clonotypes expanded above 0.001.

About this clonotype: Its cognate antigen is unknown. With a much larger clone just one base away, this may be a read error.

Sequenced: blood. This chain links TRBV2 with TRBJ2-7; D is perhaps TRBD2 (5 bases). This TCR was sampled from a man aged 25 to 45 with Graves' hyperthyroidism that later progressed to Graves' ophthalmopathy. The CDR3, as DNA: TGTGCCAGCAGTAGTACGGGAAGGGCCAATTACGAGCAGTACTTC. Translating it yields CASSSTGRANYEQYF.